The rows below give T cell receptor beta chains drawn from one sample of a study of cytomegalovirus exposure and HLA in healthy donors. Sequencing used immunoSEQ multiplex PCR; TCRdb keeps in-frame clones, though not all of them. Among 170,000 or so clones listed, about 80% were seen once. The sequencing sample was made of PBMCs. These receptors originate from a man aged 25-40 years in good health and CMV-seropositive. Both conserved end residues are part of each CDR3. The order of the fields is D gene, J gene, clone size, V gene, CDR3 DNA, CDR3 protein. A D gene is named only where the DNA matches it firmly. Clone size is given for some rows only: seen once, a few or many times, or a class if the clone is expanded.

TRBD2,TRBJ2-1,NA,TRBV9,TGTGCCAGCCGGGGACTAGCGGGGGGACACAATGAGCAGTTCTTC,CASRGLAGGHNEQFF
TRBD2,TRBJ2-3,NA,TRBV9,TGTGCCAGCAGCGCTGGGACTAGCGGGAGGGGCCCCGGGGTGCAGTATTTT,CASSAGTSGRGPGVQYF
TRBD1,TRBJ1-6,NA,TRBV6-5,TGTGCCAGCAGTCGCGGGACAGGGGGCCAAACGCTGCAGTTT,CASSRGTGGQTLQF
TRBD1,TRBJ2-5,NA,TRBV19,TGTGCCAGTAGTATGAGGGACAGTCCAGAGACCCAGTACTTC,CASSMRDSPETQYF
NA,TRBJ1-6,NA,TRBV11-2,TGTGCCAGCAGCTTTCTGGGTAGCAATTCACCCCTCCACTTT,CASSFLGSNSPLHF
TRBD2,TRBJ2-7,NA,TRBV28,TGTGCCAGCAGTTCACCTGAGCGGGGGTTCCCAATCTACGAGCAGTACTTC,CASSSPERGFPIYEQYF
NA,TRBJ1-5,NA,TRBV6-1,TGTGCCAGCAGTGAACAGGGTACGGCCAATCAGCCCCAGCATTTT,CASSEQGTANQPQHF
TRBD2,TRBJ2-3,NA,TRBV5-4,TGTGCCAGCAGCCCGGGGGGGCTAAGCACAGATACGCAGTATTTT,CASSPGGLSTDTQYF
NA,TRBJ2-2,NA,TRBV5-1,TGCGCCAGCAGCCTCCTGCCCGACAGCGACATCTCCGGAACCGGGGAGCTGTTTTTT,CASSLLPDSDISGTGELFF
TRBD1,TRBJ2-7,NA,TRBV27,TGTGCCAGCAGGGGGGGACAGGGCTCGCTCTACGAGCAGTACTTC,CASRGGQGSLYEQYF
NA,TRBJ2-1,NA,TRBV7-2,TGTGCCAGCAGCTTGGGTGGAGGGGATGAGCAGTTCTTC,CASSLGGGDEQFF
NA,TRBJ1-4,NA,TRBV25-1,TGTGCCAGCAGTGACGACAGAGCGACGGGTGAAAAACTGTTTTTT,CASSDDRATGEKLFF
TRBD2,TRBJ2-1,NA,TRBV30,TGTGCCTGGAGCCCTCTGCGGGAGGGCCTAAATGAGCAGTTCTTC,CAWSPLREGLNEQFF
TRBD2,TRBJ2-7,NA,TRBV7-9,TGTTCCAGCAGCCTCAAGGAGGGGCGGGGGGTCTCCTACGAGCAGTACTTC,CSSSLKEGRGVSYEQYF
TRBD1,TRBJ2-5,NA,TRBV28,TGTGCCAGCAGTTTCCCAGGACAGGGGAAGTACCAAGAGACCCAGTACTTC,CASSFPGQGKYQETQYF
TRBD2,TRBJ2-1,NA,TRBV4-2,TGTGCCAGCAGCCGGACTAGCGGGGGGGATGTCAATGAGCAGTTCTTC,CASSRTSGGDVNEQFF
TRBD2,TRBJ2-5,few,TRBV5-6,TGTGCCAGCAGCTTGTATCTAGCGGGGGGGCATGAAGAGACCCAGTACTTC,CASSLYLAGGHEETQYF
TRBD2,TRBJ2-1,once,TRBV7-2,TGTGCCAGCAGCTCTCTAGCGGGGGGGCGGAACAATGAGCAGTTCTTC,CASSSLAGGRNNEQFF
TRBD2,TRBJ2-3,NA,TRBV15,TGTGCCACCAGCATCCTCAAGCGGGGGATCACAGATACGCAGTATTTT,CATSILKRGITDTQYF
TRBD2,TRBJ2-6,NA,TRBV10-2,TGCGCCAGCAGTCCCCCCCGGGGGGATACTGGGGCCAACGTCCTGACTTTC,CASSPPRGDTGANVLTF
NA,TRBJ2-7,few,TRBV15,TGTGCCACCAGCAGCGCTGGACAGCTCTACGAGCAGTACTTC,CATSSAGQLYEQYF
NA,TRBJ1-1,NA,TRBV29-1,TGCAGCGCAGAAGGCCTGTGGGCAGGGGCGAAGAACACTGAAGCTTTCTTT,CSAEGLWAGAKNTEAFF
NA,TRBJ2-3,NA,TRBV10-2,TGCGCCAGCAGTGGTGGGCAGGCGGATACGCAGTATTTT,CASSGGQADTQYF
NA,TRBJ2-3,NA,TRBV2,TGTGCCAGCAGCCAGGCAGATACGCAGTATTTT,CASSQADTQYF
NA,TRBJ1-3,NA,TRBV18,TGTGCCAGCTCACTTACGGGAGAGGTCTCTGGAAACACCATATATTTT,CASSLTGEVSGNTIYF
NA,TRBJ1-3,NA,TRBV7-2,TGTGCCAGCAGCTTATTAGGGGGGGGATCGTCGGGAAACACCATATATTTT,CASSLLGGGSSGNTIYF
TRBD1,TRBJ2-7,NA,TRBV6-1,TGTGCCAGCAGTGATAACTACAGGGGACAGTACTTC,CASSDNYRGQYF
NA,TRBJ2-5,NA,TRBV28,TGTGCCAGCAGAAAACTCGGACAGACCAAAGAGACCCAGTACTTC,CASRKLGQTKETQYF
NA,TRBJ2-5,NA,TRBV7-9,TGTGCCAGCAGCTCAAACAGTTTCCAGGAGACCCAGTACTTC,CASSSNSFQETQYF
NA,TRBJ1-2,NA,TRBV5-1,TGCGCCAGCAGCTTGGGGCAGGGGATCGGCTACACCTTC,CASSLGQGIGYTF
TRBD2,TRBJ2-5,NA,TRBV5-1,TGCGCCAGCAGCCCCTTATCCGGGACTAGAGAGACCCAGTACTTC,CASSPLSGTRETQYF
TRBD2,TRBJ2-5,NA,TRBV2,TGTGCCAGCACCATGATGTCTGATAGGGCACTAGCGCAACTACACATCCAAGAGACCCAGTACTTC,CASTMMSDRALAQLHIQETQYF
NA,TRBJ1-2,NA,TRBV9,TGTGCCAGCAGCCCATACGAGGGTGTCCCCCCCAATGGCTACACCTTC,CASSPYEGVPPNGYTF
NA,TRBJ1-1,few,TRBV14,TGTGCCAGCAGGGAAGACGGTGAGGACACTGAAGCTTTCTTT,CASREDGEDTEAFF
NA,TRBJ2-7,NA,TRBV6-1,TGTGCCAGCGCACGGGGAATGGAGTACGAGCAGTACTTC,CASARGMEYEQYF
NA,TRBJ2-5,NA,TRBV19,TGTGCCAGTAGTATCCACGACAGGCCGGAGACCCAGTACTTC,CASSIHDRPETQYF
TRBD2,TRBJ2-7,NA,TRBV6-1,TGTGCCAGCAGTGAGGCTGGACTAGCGGGAGTGCTTTCCTACGAGCAGTACTTC,CASSEAGLAGVLSYEQYF
NA,TRBJ2-7,NA,TRBV28,TGTGCCAGCAGTTTACGGGGGGCGGGGCAGTACTTC,CASSLRGAGQYF
NA,TRBJ1-4,few,TRBV5-5,TGCGCCAGCAGCCAAGATGAGGGATCTAATGAAAAACTGTTTTTT,CASSQDEGSNEKLFF
TRBD2,TRBJ2-3,NA,TRBV9,TGTGCCAGCAGCGCGAGCGGGGCGGGGCACCGTGCTAGCACAGATACGCAGTATTTT,CASSASGAGHRASTDTQYF
NA,TRBJ2-2,NA,TRBV6-6,TGTGCCAGCAGCGAGGGCCCTAGGAGGACCGGGGAGCTGTTTTTT,CASSEGPRRTGELFF
NA,TRBJ1-4,NA,TRBV28,TGTGCCAGCAGTTTGGGAGGGGTAAATGAAAAACTGTTTTTT,CASSLGGVNEKLFF
TRBD2,TRBJ2-7,NA,TRBV5-1,TGCGCCAGCAGCCCGGGACTAGCGGGAGAGGACGAGCAGTACTTC,CASSPGLAGEDEQYF
TRBD2,TRBJ2-7,NA,TRBV28,TGTGCCAGCAGTTACGGACTAGCGGGAGAAGAGACCTACGAGCAGTACTTC,CASSYGLAGEETYEQYF
NA,TRBJ2-3,NA,TRBV5-1,TGCGCCAGCAGCTTGGCCTTAAACACAGATACGCAGTATTTT,CASSLALNTDTQYF
NA,TRBJ2-1,NA,TRBV27,TGTGCCAGCAGTACCGCGTTGGGGCGCGAATACAATGAGCAGTTCTTC,CASSTALGREYNEQFF
NA,TRBJ2-1,NA,TRBV4-2,TGTGCCAGCAGCCAAGATGGCGGGGACCCCTACAATGAGCAGTTCTTC,CASSQDGGDPYNEQFF
NA,TRBJ2-2,NA,TRBV15,TGTGCCACCAGCAGAGGCCGGGACTCCAACACCGGGGAGCTGTTTTTT,CATSRGRDSNTGELFF
NA,TRBJ2-5,NA,TRBV6-6,TGTGCCAGCAGTCTAATGGGACAAACGCAAGAGACCCAGTACTTC,CASSLMGQTQETQYF
TRBD1,TRBJ1-2,NA,TRBV7-9,TGTGCCAGCAGCTTAGCAAGAGGACAGGGGGTTGATGGCTACACCTTC,CASSLARGQGVDGYTF
TRBD1,TRBJ2-5,NA,TRBV4-2,TGTGCCAGCAGCCAAGATATTGGGACAGGCTCGTACTTC,CASSQDIGTGSYF